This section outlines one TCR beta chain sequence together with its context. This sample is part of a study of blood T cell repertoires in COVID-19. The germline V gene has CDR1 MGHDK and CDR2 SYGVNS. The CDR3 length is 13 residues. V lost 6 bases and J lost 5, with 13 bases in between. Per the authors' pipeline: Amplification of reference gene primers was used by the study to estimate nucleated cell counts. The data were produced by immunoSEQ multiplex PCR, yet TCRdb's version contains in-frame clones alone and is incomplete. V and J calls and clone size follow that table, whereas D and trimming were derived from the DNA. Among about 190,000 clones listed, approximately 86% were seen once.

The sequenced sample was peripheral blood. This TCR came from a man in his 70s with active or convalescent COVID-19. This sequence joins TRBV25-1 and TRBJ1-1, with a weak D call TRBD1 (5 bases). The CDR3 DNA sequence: TGTGCCAGCAGGCGGCAGGGATTTACTGAAGCTTTCTTT. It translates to CASRRQGFTEAFF.